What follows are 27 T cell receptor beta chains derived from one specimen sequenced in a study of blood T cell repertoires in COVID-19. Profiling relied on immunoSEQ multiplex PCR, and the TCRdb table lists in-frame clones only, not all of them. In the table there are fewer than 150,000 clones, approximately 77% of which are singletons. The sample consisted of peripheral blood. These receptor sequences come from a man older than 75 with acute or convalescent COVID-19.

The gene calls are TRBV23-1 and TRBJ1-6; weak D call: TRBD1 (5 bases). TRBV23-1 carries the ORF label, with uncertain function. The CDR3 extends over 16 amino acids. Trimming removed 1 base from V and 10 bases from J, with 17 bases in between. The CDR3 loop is CASSQFRAGEDSPLHF. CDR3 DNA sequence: TGCGCCAGCAGTCAATTCCGTGCGGGGGAGGACTCACCCCTCCACTTT.

CDR3 loop: CASSLASRRVTEAFF. The CDR3 nucleotides are TGCGCCAGCAGCTTGGCCAGCCGACGGGTCACTGAAGCTTTCTTT. The V and J genes are TRBV5-1 and TRBJ1-1; D ambiguous. The CDR3 length is 15 residues. V was clipped by 0 bases and J by 4 bases, with 13 bases between them. Per germline, CDR1 SGHRS and CDR2 YFSETQ.

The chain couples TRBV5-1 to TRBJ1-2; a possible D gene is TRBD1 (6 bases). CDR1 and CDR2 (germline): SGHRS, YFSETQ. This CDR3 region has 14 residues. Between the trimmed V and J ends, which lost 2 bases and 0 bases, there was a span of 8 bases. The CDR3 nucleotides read TGCGCCAGCAGCTTACAGGGCCCTAACTATGGCTACACCTTC. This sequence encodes CASSLQGPNYGYTF. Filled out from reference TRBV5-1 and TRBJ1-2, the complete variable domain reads KAGVTQTPRYLIKTRGQQVTLSCSPISGHRSVSWYQQTPGQGLQFLFEYFSETQRNKGNFPGRFSGRQFSNSRSEMNVSTLELGDSALYLCASSLQGPNYGYTFGSGTRLTVV.

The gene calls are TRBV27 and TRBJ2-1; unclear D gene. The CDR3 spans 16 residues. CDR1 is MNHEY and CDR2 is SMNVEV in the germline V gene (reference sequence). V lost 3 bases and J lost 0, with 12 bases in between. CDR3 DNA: TGTGCCAGCAGTTTCCACGGTCTAAGCTCCTACAATGAGCAGTTCTTC. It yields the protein CASSFHGLSSYNEQFF.

CDR3 in DNA: TGTGCCAGTAGTATAGACAGGGGCAATCAGCCCCAGCATTTT. Protein: CASSIDRGNQPQHF. The rearrangement uses TRBV19 and TRBJ1-5; weak D call: TRBD1 (5 bases). Deletions cut 0 bases from V and 2 bases from J, with 5 bases between. Germline CDR1 is LNHDA and CDR2 is SQIVND (reference sequence). The CDR3 consists of 14 residues. The full variable domain, with the rest looked up from reference TRBV19 and TRBJ1-5, is DGGITQSPKYLFRKEGQNVTLSCEQNLNHDAMYWYRQDPGQGLRLIYYSQIVNDFQKGDIAEGYSVSREKKESFPLTVTSAQKNPTAFYLCASSIDRGNQPQHFGDGTRLSIL.

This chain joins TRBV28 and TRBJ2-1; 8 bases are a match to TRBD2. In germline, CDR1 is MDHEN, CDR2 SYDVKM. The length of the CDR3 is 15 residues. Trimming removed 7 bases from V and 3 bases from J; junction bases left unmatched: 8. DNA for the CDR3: TGTGCCAGCATCCAAGCGGGGGCCAACTACAATGAGCAGTTCTTC. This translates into CASIQAGANYNEQFF.

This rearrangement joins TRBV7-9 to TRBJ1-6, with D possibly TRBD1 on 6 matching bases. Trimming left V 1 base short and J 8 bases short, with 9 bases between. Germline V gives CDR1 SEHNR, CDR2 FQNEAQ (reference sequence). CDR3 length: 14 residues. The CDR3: CASSLVDSDSPLHF. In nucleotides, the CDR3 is TGTGCCAGCAGCTTAGTGGACAGTGATTCACCCCTCCACTTT.

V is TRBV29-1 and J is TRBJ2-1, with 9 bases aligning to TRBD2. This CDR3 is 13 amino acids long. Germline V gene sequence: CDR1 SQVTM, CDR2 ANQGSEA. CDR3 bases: TGCAGTCATAGCGGGGGTTCTTACAATGAGCAGTTCTTC. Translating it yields CSHSGGSYNEQFF.

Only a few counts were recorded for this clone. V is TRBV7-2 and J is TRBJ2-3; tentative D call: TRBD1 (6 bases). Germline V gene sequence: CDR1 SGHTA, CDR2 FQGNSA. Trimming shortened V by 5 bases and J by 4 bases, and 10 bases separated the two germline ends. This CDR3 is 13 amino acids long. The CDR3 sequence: CASSPQGSDTQYF. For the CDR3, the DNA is TGTGCCAGCAGCCCACAGGGTTCAGATACGCAGTATTTT.

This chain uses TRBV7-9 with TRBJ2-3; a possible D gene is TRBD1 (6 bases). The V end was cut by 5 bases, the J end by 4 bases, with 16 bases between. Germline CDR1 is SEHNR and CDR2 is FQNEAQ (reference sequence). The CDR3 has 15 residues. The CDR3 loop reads CASSPDSLFPDTQYF. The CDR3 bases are TGTGCCAGCAGCCCGGACAGCCTGTTCCCAGATACGCAGTATTTT. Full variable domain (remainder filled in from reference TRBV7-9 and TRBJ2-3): DTGVSQNPRHKITKRGQNVTFRCDPISEHNRLYWYRQTLGQGPEFLTYFQNEAQLEKSRLLSDRFSAERPKGSFSTLEIQRTEQGDSAMYLCASSPDSLFPDTQYFGPGTRLTVL.

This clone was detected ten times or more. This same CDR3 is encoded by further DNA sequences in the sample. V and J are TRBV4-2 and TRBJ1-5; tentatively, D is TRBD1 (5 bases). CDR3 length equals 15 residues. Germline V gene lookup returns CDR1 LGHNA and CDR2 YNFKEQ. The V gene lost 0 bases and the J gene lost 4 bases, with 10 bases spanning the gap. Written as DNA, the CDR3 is TGTGCCAGCAGCCAAGAAAGGGGTGGAAATCAGCCCCAGCATTTT. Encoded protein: CASSQERGGNQPQHF.

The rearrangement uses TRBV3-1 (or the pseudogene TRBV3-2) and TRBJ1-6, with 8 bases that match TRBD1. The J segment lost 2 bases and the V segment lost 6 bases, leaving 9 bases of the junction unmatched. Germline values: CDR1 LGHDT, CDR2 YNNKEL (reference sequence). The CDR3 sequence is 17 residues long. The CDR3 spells CASRPGQGSTYNSPLHF. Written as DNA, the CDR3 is TGTGCCAGCAGACCCGGACAGGGTAGCACCTATAATTCACCCCTCCACTTT.

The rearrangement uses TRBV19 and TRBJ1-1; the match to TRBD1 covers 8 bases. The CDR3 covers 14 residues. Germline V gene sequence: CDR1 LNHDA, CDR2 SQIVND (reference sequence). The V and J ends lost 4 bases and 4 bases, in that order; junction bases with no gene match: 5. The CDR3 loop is CASSRQGTGTEAFF. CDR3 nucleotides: TGTGCCAGTAGTAGACAGGGGACCGGCACTGAAGCTTTCTTT.

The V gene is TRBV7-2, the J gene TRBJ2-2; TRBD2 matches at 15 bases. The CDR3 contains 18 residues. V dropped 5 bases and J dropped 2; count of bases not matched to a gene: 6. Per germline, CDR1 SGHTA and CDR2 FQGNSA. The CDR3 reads CASSPGLAGGPNTGELFF. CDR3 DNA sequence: TGTGCCAGCAGCCCCGGACTAGCGGGGGGGCCTAACACCGGGGAGCTGTTTTTT.

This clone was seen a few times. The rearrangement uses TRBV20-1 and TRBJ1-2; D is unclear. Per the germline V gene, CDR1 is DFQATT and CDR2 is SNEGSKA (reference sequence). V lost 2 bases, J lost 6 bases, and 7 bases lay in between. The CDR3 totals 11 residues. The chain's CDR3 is CSARLRDGYTF. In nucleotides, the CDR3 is TGCAGTGCTAGATTGAGGGATGGCTACACCTTC.

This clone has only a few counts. The CDR3 loop reads CASSLGQYLTYEQYF. The CDR3 DNA reads TGTGCCAGCAGCTTGGGACAGTATCTGACCTACGAGCAGTACTTC. This chain joins TRBV5-5 and TRBJ2-7; perhaps TRBD1 as D (5 bases). The V end was cut by 0 bases, the J end by 2 bases, with 12 bases between. Germline-derived CDR1 and CDR2 are SGHKS and YYEKEE (reference sequence). This CDR3 comprises 15 residues.

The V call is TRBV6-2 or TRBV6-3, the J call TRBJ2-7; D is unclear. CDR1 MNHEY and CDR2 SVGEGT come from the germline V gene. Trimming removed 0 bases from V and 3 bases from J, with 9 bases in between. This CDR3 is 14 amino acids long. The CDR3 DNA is TGTGCCAGCAGTTACTCTTTCCCGGGCTACGAGCAGTACTTC. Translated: CASSYSFPGYEQYF.

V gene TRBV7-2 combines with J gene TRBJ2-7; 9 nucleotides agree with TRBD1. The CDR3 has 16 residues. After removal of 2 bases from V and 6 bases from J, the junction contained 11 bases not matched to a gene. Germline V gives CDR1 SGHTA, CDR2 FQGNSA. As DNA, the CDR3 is TGTGCCAGCAGCTTAACCAATACAGGGGGCTTTCGCGAGCAGTACTTC. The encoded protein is CASSLTNTGGFREQYF.

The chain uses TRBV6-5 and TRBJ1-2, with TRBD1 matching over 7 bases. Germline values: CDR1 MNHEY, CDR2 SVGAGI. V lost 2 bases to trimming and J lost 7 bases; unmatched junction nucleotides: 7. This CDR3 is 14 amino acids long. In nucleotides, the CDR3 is TGTGCCAGCAGTTACGAAGGGGGCTCATTTGGCTACACCTTC. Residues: CASSYEGGSFGYTF.

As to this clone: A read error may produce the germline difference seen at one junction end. The CDR3 loop is CASNQKFLMGGLDTIYF. As DNA, the CDR3 is TGTGCCAGCAACCAAAAATTCCTTATGGGGGGTTTGGACACCATATATTTT. The rearrangement joins TRBV3-1 (or the pseudogene TRBV3-2) to TRBJ1-3, with TRBD1 as a possible D gene (5 bases). Germline lookup yields CDR1 LGHDT and CDR2 YNNKEL (reference sequence). The CDR3 is 17 amino acids.

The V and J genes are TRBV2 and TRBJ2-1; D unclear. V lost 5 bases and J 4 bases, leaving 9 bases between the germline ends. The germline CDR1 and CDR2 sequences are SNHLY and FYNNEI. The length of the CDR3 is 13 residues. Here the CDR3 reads CASSSELYNEQFF. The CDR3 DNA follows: TGTGCCAGCAGTTCCGAACTTTACAATGAGCAGTTCTTC.

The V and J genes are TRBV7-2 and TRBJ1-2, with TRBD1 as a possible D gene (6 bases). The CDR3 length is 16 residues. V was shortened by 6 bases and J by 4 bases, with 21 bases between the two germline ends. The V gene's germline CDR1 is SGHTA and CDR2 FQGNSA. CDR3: CASSHSRGAGSYGYTF. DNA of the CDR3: TGTGCCAGCAGTCACTCCCGGGGGGCAGGTAGCTATGGCTACACCTTC.

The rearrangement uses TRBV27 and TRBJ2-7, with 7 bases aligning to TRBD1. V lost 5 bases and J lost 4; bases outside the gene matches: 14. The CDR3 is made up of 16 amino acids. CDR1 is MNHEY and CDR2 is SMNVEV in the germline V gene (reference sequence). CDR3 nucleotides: TGTGCCAGCAGTATTACCCGGGACAGAGGTAATTACGAGCAGTACTTC. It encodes CASSITRDRGNYEQYF.

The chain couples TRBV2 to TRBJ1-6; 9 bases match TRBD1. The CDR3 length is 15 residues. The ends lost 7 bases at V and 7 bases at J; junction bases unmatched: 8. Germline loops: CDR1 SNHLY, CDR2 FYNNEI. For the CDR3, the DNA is TGTGCCAGCACCTGGGACAGGGTTGGAAATTCACCCCTCCACTTT. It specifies CASTWDRVGNSPLHF.

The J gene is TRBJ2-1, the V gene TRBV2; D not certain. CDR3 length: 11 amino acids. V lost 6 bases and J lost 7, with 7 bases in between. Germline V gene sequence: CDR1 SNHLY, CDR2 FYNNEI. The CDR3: CASSKLNEQFF. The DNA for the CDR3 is TGTGCCAGCAGCAAGCTAAATGAGCAGTTCTTC. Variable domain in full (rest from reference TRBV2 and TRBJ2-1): EPEVTQTPSHQVTQMGQEVILRCVPISNHLYFYWYRQILGQKVEFLVSFYNNEISEKSEIFDDQFSVERPDGSNFTLKIRSTKLEDSAMYFCASSKLNEQFFGPGTRLTVL.

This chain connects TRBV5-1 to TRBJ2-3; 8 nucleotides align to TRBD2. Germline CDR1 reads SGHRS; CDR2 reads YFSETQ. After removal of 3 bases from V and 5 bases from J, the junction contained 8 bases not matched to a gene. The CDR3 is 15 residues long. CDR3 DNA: TGCGCCAGCAGCTCACGAGGGACTAGTTTAGATACGCAGTATTTT. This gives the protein CASSSRGTSLDTQYF.

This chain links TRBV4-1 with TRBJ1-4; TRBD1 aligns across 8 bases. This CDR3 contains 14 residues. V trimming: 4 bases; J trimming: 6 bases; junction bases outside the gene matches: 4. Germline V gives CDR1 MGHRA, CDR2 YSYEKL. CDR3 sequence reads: CASSPRGRDEKLFF. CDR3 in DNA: TGCGCCAGCAGCCCCAGGGGGCGCGATGAAAAACTGTTTTTT.